Shown below are 5 T cell receptor beta chains from a single sample sequenced in a study of T cells in narcolepsy. TCRdb's copy holds only in-frame clones and misses some; the assay was immunoSEQ multiplex PCR. The data show tens of thousands of clones, 92% seen once. The sequencing input was CD45RA- memory CD4+ T cells from PBMCs. The receptors originated from a human donor with narcolepsy.

The V call is TRBV6-5, the J call TRBJ1-5; the D gene is possibly TRBD1 (6 bases). From germline, CDR1 is MNHEY and CDR2 SVGAGI. The CDR3 spans 15 residues. V lost 6 bases and J lost 0, with 12 bases in between. CDR3 sequence reads: CASRTDSYSNQPQHF. CDR3 coding DNA: TGTGCCAGCAGGACGGACAGCTATAGCAATCAGCCCCAGCATTTT.

This rearrangement joins TRBV5-1 to TRBJ2-5; 7 bases are a match to TRBD1. V shed 4 bases and J 3 bases; nucleotides not matched to a gene: 9. CDR3 length: 15 residues. Germline CDR1 SGHRS, CDR2 YFSETQ. The CDR3 region is CASSPNRGAKETQYF. The CDR3 DNA is TGCGCCAGCAGCCCGAACAGGGGAGCGAAAGAGACCCAGTACTTC.

This chain uses TRBV7-9 with TRBJ2-7; 9 positions agree with TRBD2. Trimming took 5 bases from V and 6 from J; bases not matched to a gene: 11. The CDR3 runs to 15 residues. Germline-derived CDR1 and CDR2 are SEHNR and FQNEAQ (reference sequence). CDR3 DNA sequence: TGTGCCAGCAGCACGGGGACTAGCAGGGGAGGCGAGCAGTACTTC. It specifies CASSTGTSRGGEQYF.

The J gene is TRBJ1-5, the V gene TRBV30, with TRBD1 matching over 7 bases. This CDR3 comprises 12 residues. Trimming removed 1 base from V and 7 bases from J; junction bases left unmatched: 1. Looked up from germline, CDR1 is GTSNPN and CDR2 is SVGIG (reference sequence). In DNA, the CDR3 is TGTGCCTGGAGTGCGACAGGGCAGCCCCAGCATTTT. Encoded protein: CAWSATGQPQHF.

This chain uses TRBV30 with TRBJ2-7; no clear D gene. The length of the CDR3 is 12 residues. CDR1 GTSNPN and CDR2 SVGIG come from the germline V gene (reference sequence). Between the trimmed V and J ends, which lost 5 bases and 3 bases, there was a span of 11 bases. Here the CDR3 reads CAWAISRYEQYF. The DNA for the CDR3 is TGTGCCTGGGCTATCTCTCGCTACGAGCAGTACTTC.